This TCR beta chain was profiled in a study of control samples from healthy donors and cancer patients. The assay was immunoSEQ multiplex PCR, and TCRdb's table has in-frame clones only and misses some. Among roughly 370,000 clones listed, about 93% were seen once. The receptor comes from a man aged 35 to 55 with head and neck cancer. The sequenced sample was PBMCs.

CDR3: CASSFQEGRNTEAFF. Written as DNA, the CDR3 is TGTGCCAGCAGTTTTCAGGAGGGCAGGAACACTGAAGCTTTCTTT. The J gene is TRBJ1-1, the V gene TRBV27; D not resolved. Trimming cost V 3 bases and J 1 base, with 12 bases left between them. Per the germline V gene, CDR1 is MNHEY and CDR2 is SMNVEV (reference sequence). CDR3 length: 15 residues.